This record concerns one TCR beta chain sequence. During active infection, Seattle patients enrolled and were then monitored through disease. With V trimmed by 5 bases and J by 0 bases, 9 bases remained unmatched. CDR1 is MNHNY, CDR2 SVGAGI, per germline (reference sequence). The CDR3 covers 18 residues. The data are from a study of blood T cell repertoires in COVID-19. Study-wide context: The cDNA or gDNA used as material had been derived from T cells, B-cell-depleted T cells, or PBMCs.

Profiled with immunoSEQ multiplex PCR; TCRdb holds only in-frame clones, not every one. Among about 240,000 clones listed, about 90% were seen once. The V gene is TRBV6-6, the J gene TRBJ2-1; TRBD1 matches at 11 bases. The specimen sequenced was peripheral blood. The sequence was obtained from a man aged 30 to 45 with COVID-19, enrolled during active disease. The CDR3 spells CASSPTGTGGGSYNEQFF. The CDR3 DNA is TGTGCCAGCAGTCCTACCGGGACAGGGGGTGGCTCCTACAATGAGCAGTTCTTC.